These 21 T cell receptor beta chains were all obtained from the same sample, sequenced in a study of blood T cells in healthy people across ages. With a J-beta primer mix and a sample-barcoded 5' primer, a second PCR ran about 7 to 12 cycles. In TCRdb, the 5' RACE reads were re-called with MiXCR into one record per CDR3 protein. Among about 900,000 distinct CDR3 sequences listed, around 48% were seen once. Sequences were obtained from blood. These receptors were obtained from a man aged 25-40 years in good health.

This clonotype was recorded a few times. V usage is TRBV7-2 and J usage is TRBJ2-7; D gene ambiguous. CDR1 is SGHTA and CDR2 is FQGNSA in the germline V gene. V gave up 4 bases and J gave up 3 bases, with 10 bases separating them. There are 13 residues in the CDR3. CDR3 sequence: CASSSANSYEQYF. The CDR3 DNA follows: TGTGCCAGCAGCTCGGCCAACAGCTACGAGCAGTACTTC.

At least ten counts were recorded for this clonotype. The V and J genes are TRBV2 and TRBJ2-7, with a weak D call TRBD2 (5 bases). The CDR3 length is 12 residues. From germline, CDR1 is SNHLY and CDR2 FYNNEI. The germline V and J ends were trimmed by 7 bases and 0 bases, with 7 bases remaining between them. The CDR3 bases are TGTGCCAGCATCCGGGACTCCTACGAGCAGTACTTC. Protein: CASIRDSYEQYF.

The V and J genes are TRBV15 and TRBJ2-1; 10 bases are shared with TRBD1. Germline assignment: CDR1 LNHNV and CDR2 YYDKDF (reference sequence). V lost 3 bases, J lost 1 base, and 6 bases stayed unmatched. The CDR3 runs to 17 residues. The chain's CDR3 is CATSRGTGDRSYNEQFF. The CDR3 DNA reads TGTGCCACCAGCAGGGGGACAGGGGATAGATCCTACAATGAGCAGTTCTTC.

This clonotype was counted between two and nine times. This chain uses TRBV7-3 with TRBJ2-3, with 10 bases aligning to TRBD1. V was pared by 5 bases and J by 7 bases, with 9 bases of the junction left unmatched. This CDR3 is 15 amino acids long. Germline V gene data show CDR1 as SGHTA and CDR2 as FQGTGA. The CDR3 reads CASSPEDRGRYTQYF. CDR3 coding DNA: TGTGCCAGCAGCCCTGAGGACAGGGGGAGATATACGCAGTATTTT.

CDR3 coding DNA: TGTGCCAGCAGTTACTCAGGCCAGTCTGAGCAGTTCTTC. It encodes CASSYSGQSEQFF. V usage is TRBV6-5 and J usage is TRBJ2-1; no definite D call. V was pared by 0 bases and J by 9 bases, with 9 bases between. This CDR3 has 13 amino acids. Germline-derived CDR1 and CDR2 are MNHEY and SVGAGI.

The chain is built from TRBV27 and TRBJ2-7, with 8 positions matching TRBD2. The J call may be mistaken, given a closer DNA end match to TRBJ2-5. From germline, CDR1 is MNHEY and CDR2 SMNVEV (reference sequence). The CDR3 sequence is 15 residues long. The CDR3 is CASNAGGALRETQYF. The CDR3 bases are TGTGCCAGCAATGCCGGGGGGGCCTTGCGGGAGACCCAGTACTTC.

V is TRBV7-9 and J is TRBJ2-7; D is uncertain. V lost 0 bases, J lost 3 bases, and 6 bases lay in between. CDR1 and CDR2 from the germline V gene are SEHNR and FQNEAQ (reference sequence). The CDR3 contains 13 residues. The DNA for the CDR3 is TGTGCCAGCAGCTTAGCGATGAACTACGAGCAGTACTTC. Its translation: CASSLAMNYEQYF.

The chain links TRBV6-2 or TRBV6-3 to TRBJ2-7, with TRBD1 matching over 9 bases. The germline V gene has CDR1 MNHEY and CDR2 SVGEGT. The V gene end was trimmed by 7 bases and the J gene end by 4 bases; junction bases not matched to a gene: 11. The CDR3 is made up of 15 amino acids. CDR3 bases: TGTGCCAGCACCCAGGGGGGACAGGGCAATTACGAGCAGTACTTC. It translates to CASTQGGQGNYEQYF.

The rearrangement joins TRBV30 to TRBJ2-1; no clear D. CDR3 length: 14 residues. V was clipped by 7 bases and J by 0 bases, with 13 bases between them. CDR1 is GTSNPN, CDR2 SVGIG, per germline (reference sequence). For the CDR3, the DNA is TGTGCCTACACCGGCGACTCCTCCTACAATGAGCAGTTCTTC. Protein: CAYTGDSSYNEQFF.

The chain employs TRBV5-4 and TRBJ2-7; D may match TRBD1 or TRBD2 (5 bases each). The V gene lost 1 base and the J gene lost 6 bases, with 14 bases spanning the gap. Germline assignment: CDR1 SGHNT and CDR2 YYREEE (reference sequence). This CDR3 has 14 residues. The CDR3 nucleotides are TGTGCCAGCAGCTTGCAGGGAGCCCTTACCGAGCAGTACTTC. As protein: CASSLQGALTEQYF.

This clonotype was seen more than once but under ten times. The CDR3 nucleotides are TGTGCCAGCAGCTTCGGCCATCAGGGCTATGGCTACACCTTC. Encoded protein: CASSFGHQGYGYTF. V and J are TRBV7-2 and TRBJ1-2; perhaps TRBD1 as D (5 bases). Germline V gene data show CDR1 as SGHTA and CDR2 as FQGNSA. The CDR3 totals 14 residues. Trimming took 3 bases from V and 4 from J, leaving 12 bases between them. Full variable domain (missing parts from reference TRBV7-2 and TRBJ1-2): GAGVSQSPSNKVTEKGKDVELRCDPISGHTALYWYRQSLGQGLEFLIYFQGNSAPDKSGLPSDRFSAERTGGSVSTLTIQRTQQEDSAVYLCASSFGHQGYGYTFGSGTRLTVV.

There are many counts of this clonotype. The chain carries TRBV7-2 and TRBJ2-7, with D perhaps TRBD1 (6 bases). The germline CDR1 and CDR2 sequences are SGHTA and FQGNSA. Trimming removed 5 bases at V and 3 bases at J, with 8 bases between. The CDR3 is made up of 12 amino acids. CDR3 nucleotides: TGTGCCAGCAGCGGGGGCCTCTACGAGCAGTACTTC. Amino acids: CASSGGLYEQYF. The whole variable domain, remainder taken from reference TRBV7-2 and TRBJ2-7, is GAGVSQSPSNKVTEKGKDVELRCDPISGHTALYWYRQSLGQGLEFLIYFQGNSAPDKSGLPSDRFSAERTGGSVSTLTIQRTQQEDSAVYLCASSGGLYEQYFGPGTRLTVT.

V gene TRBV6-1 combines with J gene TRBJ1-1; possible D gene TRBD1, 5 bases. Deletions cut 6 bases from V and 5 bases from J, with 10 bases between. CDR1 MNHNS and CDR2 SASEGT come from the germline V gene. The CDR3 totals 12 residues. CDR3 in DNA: TGTGCCAGCAGAAGCCGGGGGACTGAAGCTTTCTTT. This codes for CASRSRGTEAFF.

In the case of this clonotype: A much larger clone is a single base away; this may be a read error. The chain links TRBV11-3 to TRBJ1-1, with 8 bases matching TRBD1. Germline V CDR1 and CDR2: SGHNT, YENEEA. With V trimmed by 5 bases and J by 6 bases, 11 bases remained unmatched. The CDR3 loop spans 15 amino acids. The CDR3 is CASSPGQGPDAEAFF. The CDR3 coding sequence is TGTGCCAGCAGCCCAGGACAGGGCCCGGATGCTGAAGCTTTCTTT.

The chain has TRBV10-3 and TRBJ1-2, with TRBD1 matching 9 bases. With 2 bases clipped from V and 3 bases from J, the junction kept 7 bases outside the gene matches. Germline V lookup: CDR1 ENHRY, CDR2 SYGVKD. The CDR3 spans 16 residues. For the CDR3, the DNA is TGTGCCATCAGTGAGCTGGGACAGGGAGGGGACTATGGCTACACCTTC. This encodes CAISELGQGGDYGYTF.

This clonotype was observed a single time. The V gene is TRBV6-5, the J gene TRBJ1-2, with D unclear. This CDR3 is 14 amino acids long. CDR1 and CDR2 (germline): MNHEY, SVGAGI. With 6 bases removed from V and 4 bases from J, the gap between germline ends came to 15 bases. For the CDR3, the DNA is TGTGCCAGCAGCGAAAGAAGGGCTGCCTATGGCTACACCTTC. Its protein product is CASSERRAAYGYTF.

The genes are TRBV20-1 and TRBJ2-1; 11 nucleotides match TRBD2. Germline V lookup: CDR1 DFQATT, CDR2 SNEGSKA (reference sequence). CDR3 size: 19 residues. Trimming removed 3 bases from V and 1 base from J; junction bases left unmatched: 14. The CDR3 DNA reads TGCAGTGCTAGGATTAGCGGGGGGGCGGGTAGTGGATCCTACAATGAGCAGTTCTTC. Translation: CSARISGGAGSGSYNEQFF.

This CDR3 is CASSLDTGVGEQYF. For the CDR3, the DNA is TGCGCCAGCAGCTTGGATACCGGGGTCGGCGAGCAGTACTTC. The V and J genes are TRBV5-1 and TRBJ2-7, with D possibly being TRBD2 (5 bases). CDR3 length: 14 residues. V gave up 0 bases and J gave up 6 bases, with 13 bases separating them. Germline CDR1 SGHRS, CDR2 YFSETQ.

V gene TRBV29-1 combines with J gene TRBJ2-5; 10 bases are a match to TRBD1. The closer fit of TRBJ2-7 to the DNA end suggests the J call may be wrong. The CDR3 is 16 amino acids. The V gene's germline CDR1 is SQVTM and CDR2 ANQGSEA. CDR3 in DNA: TGCAGCGGACCCCGGGACAGGGGAGGTCGATACGACGAGCAGTACTTC. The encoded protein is CSGPRDRGGRYDEQYF.

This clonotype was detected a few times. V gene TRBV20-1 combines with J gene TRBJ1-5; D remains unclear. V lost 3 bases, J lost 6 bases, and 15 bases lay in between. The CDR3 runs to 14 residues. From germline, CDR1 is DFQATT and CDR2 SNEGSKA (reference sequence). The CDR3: CSASGSPGGQPQHF. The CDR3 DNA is TGCAGTGCTAGTGGGTCCCCGGGAGGTCAGCCCCAGCATTTT.

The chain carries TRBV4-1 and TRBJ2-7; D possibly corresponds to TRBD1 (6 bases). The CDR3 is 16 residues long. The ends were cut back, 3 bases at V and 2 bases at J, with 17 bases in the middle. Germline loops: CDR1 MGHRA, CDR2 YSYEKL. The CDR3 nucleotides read TGCGCCAGCAGCCATCCCCAATCGACAGGTACCTACGAGCAGTACTTC. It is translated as CASSHPQSTGTYEQYF.